This T cell receptor beta chain derives from a study of shared clonotypes between healthy human individuals. Concerning this clone: The antigen remains undetermined.

The CDR3 has 14 amino acids. The study, taken as a whole, reports: Clonotype sharing across donors was expected to vary with sequencing depth. Sampling involved blood alone; tissue repertoires likely differ.

Researchers divided each subset's genomic DNA evenly across several immunoSEQ plates. The authors' processing: Owing to the provision of junction-only sequences devoid of quality scores by immunoSEQ, filtering differed. TCRdb's table, derived via immunoSEQ multiplex PCR, lists solely in-frame clones and lacks some. The V and J calls and clone size are taken from that table; D and trimming were inferred from the DNA. The sample yields about 470,000 clones, around 75% seen once. The V call is TRBV12-1, the J call TRBJ2-1; the table's D call, TRBD2, was not checked against the DNA. TRBV12-1 is deemed a pseudogene. This clonotype originated in a middle-aged woman in good health. Some clones in this sample may be carry-over from other donors' samples. The sequencing sample was made of PBMCs. CDR3: CASSFSESLCEQFF. The CDR3 nucleotides read TGTGCCAGCAGCTTTAGTGAGTCGCTTTGTGAGCAGTTCTTC.